This T cell receptor (beta chain) was obtained from a study of Ad26.COV2.S vaccination and SARS-CoV-2 variants. Whole-study context: Doses of Ad26.COV2.S were injected into muscle once or twice, 56 days apart.

Noted treatment: around 19 received Ad26.COV2.S at low or high dose, single or two shots; roughly 5 received placebo; per-sample allocation not given. It was on day 63 after the first vaccine or placebo injection that samples were taken. CDR3 length: 14 residues. Germline V lookup: CDR1 GTSNPN, CDR2 SVGIG (reference sequence). Trimming took 0 bases from V and 2 from J, leaving 11 bases between them. Some clones are missing from TCRdb's copy, which holds only in-frame ones; the method was immunoSEQ multiplex PCR. The sample includes 200,000 to 250,000 clones, roughly 90% of them seen just once. The material sequenced was peripheral blood, taken in a trial of Ad26.COV2.S vaccine versus placebo. This sequence originates from a person aged 18-65 years who received the Ad26.COV2.S COVID-19 vaccine or a placebo. The V gene is TRBV30, the J gene TRBJ2-7; D ambiguous. The DNA for the CDR3 is TGTGCCTGGAGTGTAGCAGGTACTACCTACGAGCAGTACTTC. Its translation is CAWSVAGTTYEQYF.